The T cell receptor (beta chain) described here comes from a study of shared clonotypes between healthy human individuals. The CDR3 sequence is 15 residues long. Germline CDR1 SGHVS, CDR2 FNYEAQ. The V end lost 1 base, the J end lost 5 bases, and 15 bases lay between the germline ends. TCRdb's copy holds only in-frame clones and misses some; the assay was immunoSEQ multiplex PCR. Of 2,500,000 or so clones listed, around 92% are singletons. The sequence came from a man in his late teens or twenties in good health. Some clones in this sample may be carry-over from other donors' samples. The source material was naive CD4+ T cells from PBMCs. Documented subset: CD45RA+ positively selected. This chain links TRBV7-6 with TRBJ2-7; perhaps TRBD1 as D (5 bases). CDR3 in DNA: TGTGCCAGCAGCTTAGTTTCCGGCAGGGTCGACGAGCAGTACTTC. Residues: CASSLVSGRVDEQYF.